The rows below give T cell receptor beta chains drawn from one sample of a study of blood T cell repertoires in COVID-19. Profiled with immunoSEQ multiplex PCR; TCRdb holds only in-frame clones, not every one. The table includes some 41,000 clones, 91% detected once. Material for sequencing was peripheral blood. The receptors stem from a woman aged 25 to 39 in a cohort sampled during active COVID-19. The CDR3 runs from the conserved cysteine through the conserved F or W. A D gene is named only where the DNA matches it firmly. Not all rows give a size; the values are once, few, many and, for expanded clones, a class.

NA TRBJ2-1 NA TRBV9 TGTGCCAGCAGCTACGCGGAAGGCAATGAGCAGTTCTTC CASSYAEGNEQFF
NA TRBJ2-7 NA TRBV28 TGTGCCAGCAGGGGCATACAGGGCTCCGAGCAGTACTTC CASRGIQGSEQYF
TRBD2 TRBJ2-3 NA TRBV5-1 TGCGCCAGCAGCGCAGGACAGTCGACTAGCGGGAGCCTCACAGATACGCAGTATTTT CASSAGQSTSGSLTDTQYF
NA TRBJ2-1 NA TRBV5-8 TGTGCCAGCAGCACGGGGACTGCCCTCAGCTCCTACAATGAGCAGTTCTTC CASSTGTALSSYNEQFF
TRBD2 TRBJ2-1 once TRBV5-8 TGTGCCAGCAGCTTCCTTAGCGGGAGGATGAGTGAGCAGTTCTTC CASSFLSGRMSEQFF
NA TRBJ2-2 NA TRBV21-1 TGTGCCAGCAGCAAAAAGGGCCACATTCCCCGACTAGCGGGAGAAGACACCGGGGAGCTGTTTTTT CASSKKGHIPRLAGEDTGELFF
TRBD2 TRBJ2-1 NA TRBV9 TGTGCCAGCAGCGTAGGACTAGCGGGCGTCAATGAGCAGTTCTTC CASSVGLAGVNEQFF
TRBD1 TRBJ2-5 once TRBV19 TGTGCCAGTAGTCCCCGGACAGGGGCCCAAGAGACCCAGTACTTC CASSPRTGAQETQYF
NA TRBJ1-2 NA TRBV5-1 TGCGCCAGCAGATCTCAGGGAGGCTATGGCTACACCTTC CASRSQGGYGYTF
TRBD2 TRBJ2-3 NA TRBV6-4 TGTGCCAGCAGTGCCCTCGCGGGGGGCGGCACAGATACGCAGTATTTT CASSALAGGGTDTQYF
NA TRBJ1-1 NA TRBV6-5 TGTGCCAGCAGTCGCGGGTCTAACACTGAAGCTTTCTTT CASSRGSNTEAFF
NA TRBJ2-7 NA TRBV28 TGTGCCAGCAGTTTACGGGCAGGGGCGTACTTC CASSLRAGAYF
NA TRBJ2-1 NA TRBV6-2/TRBV6-3 TGTGCCAGCAGTTACAGTGGCCGGGCGGGAAGCTCCTACAATGAGCAGTTCTTC CASSYSGRAGSSYNEQFF
NA TRBJ1-1 few TRBV24-1 TGTGCCACCCGTTCCGGACAGTCTAATGAAGCTTTCTTT CATRSGQSNEAFF
NA TRBJ1-5 NA TRBV3-1/TRBV3-2 TGTGCCAGCAGCCAAGAGTCAGGTCGCAATCAGCCCCAGCATTTT CASSQESGRNQPQHF
TRBD2 TRBJ2-2 NA TRBV7-2 TGTGCCAGCAGCCAGAGTGGGAGGGCGAGCGGGGAGCTGTTTTTT CASSQSGRASGELFF
TRBD1 TRBJ1-3 NA TRBV6-6 TGTGCCAGCAAACAGGGGGGATCTGGAAACACCATATATTTT CASKQGGSGNTIYF
TRBD1 TRBJ1-1 NA TRBV11-3 TGTGCCAGCAGCGTAACACAGGGGCGAGGCACTGAAGCTTTCTTT CASSVTQGRGTEAFF
NA TRBJ1-6 NA TRBV6-5 TGTGCCAGCAGTTACTCGGAGGGGTCGCGTTCACCCCTCCACTTT CASSYSEGSRSPLHF
NA TRBJ2-2 NA TRBV21-1 TGTGCCAGCAGCAAAGAGACTAGCGGGCGTTGGGCCGGGGAGCTGTTTTTT CASSKETSGRWAGELFF
TRBD1 TRBJ1-5 NA TRBV6-5 TGTGCCAGCGGGACGGGACAGGCTTACTATCAGCCCCAGCATTTT CASGTGQAYYQPQHF
NA TRBJ1-2 NA TRBV7-9 TGTGCCAGCAGCTTAGAGGGCCTGGGAGAAGGCTACACCTTC CASSLEGLGEGYTF
TRBD2 TRBJ2-1 few TRBV2 TGTGCCAGCAGGTATGGACTAGCGGGAGTCACTGAGCAGTTCTTC CASRYGLAGVTEQFF
TRBD2 TRBJ2-1 NA TRBV4-1 TGCGCCAGCAGCCAAATCGGCGGGAGTCAATACAATGAGCAGTTCTTC CASSQIGGSQYNEQFF
NA TRBJ1-2 NA TRBV19 TGTGCCAGTAGTCCCGAGCGGGTAAACTATGGCTACACCTTC CASSPERVNYGYTF
NA TRBJ1-3 NA TRBV28 TGTGCCAGCAGTTTCGACAGCTCTGGAAACACCATATATTTT CASSFDSSGNTIYF
TRBD2 TRBJ2-1 NA TRBV7-9 TGTGCCAGCAGCGGACTAGCGGACTTTCAGAGCGAGCAGTTCTTC CASSGLADFQSEQFF
NA TRBJ1-5 NA TRBV6-1 TGTGCCAGCAGTGAAGGCTGGCCCTCCAATCAGCCCCAGCATTTT CASSEGWPSNQPQHF
TRBD1 TRBJ1-2 NA TRBV5-6 TGTGCCAGCAGCTTCCAGGGGGCGCGGAGCTATGGCTACACCTTC CASSFQGARSYGYTF
TRBD1 TRBJ2-3 once TRBV4-1 TGCGCCAGCAGCCACCCGACAGGGGGAACTGGTACGCAGTATTTT CASSHPTGGTGTQYF
NA TRBJ1-2 NA TRBV2 TGTGCCAGCAGTGGAGCGGCCCGGGATGGCTACACCTTC CASSGAARDGYTF
TRBD1 TRBJ1-1 NA TRBV13 TGTGCCAGCAGCTCCACAGGGGACGGCCCTGACACTGAAGCTTTCTTT CASSSTGDGPDTEAFF
TRBD2 TRBJ2-1 NA TRBV29-1 TGCAGCGTTGAAGATCTAGGTAGCGGGAGGGGGTTTAATGAGCAGTTCTTC CSVEDLGSGRGFNEQFF
TRBD1 TRBJ2-1 NA TRBV7-9 TGTGCCAGCAGCCCCCGACAGGGTTCCTACAATGAGCAGTTCTTC CASSPRQGSYNEQFF
NA TRBJ1-1 NA TRBV19 TGTGCCAGTAGTACTTACGACGGGTTGAACACTGAAGCTTTCTTT CASSTYDGLNTEAFF
TRBD2 TRBJ2-7 NA TRBV3-1/TRBV3-2 TGTGCCAGCAGCCTACCGGGACTAGGAGTCGTTGAGGAGCAGTACTTC CASSLPGLGVVEEQYF
TRBD1 TRBJ1-1 NA TRBV30 TGTGCCTGGAGTATACAGGGGCGAAAAGCTTTCTTT CAWSIQGRKAFF